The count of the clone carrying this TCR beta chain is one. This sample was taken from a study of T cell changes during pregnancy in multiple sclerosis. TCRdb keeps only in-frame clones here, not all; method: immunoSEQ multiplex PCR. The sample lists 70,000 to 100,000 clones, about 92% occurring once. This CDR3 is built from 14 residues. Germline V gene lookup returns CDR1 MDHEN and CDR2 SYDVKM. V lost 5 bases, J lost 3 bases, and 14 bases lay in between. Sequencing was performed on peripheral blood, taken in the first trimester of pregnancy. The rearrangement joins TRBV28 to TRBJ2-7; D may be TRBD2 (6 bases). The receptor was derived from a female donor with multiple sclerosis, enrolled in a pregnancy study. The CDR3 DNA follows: TGTGCCAGCAGTACCCCGGGACTTCGCTACGAGCAGTACTTC. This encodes CASSTPGLRYEQYF.